This TCR beta chain derives from a study of cytomegalovirus exposure and HLA in healthy donors listed by TCRdb under 2017. Background for the entire study: An earlier analysis of approximately 640 of the donors reported 250 to 300 Gb of sequence data and more than 90 million unique TCR beta sequences from roughly 180 million T cells. An early release covering roughly 640 HLA-typed donors comprised approximately 300 gigabases of sequencing data and approximately 85 million unique TCR sequences. The genetic ancestry cluster associated with self-reported Caucasian donors included about four fifths of the roughly 400 genotyped donors. The study was designed to test whether signatures of past pathogen exposure could be identified by cataloging public T cell receptors. Using immunosequencing, the study profiled T cell repertoires from 500 to 800 subjects and related those repertoires to cytomegalovirus serostatus. In addition to the first cohort of 650 to 750 subjects, a separate validation cohort of around 110 different subjects was used. High-throughput TCR immunosequencing, statistical association of individual TCRs with disease status, and machine learning were combined to predict cytomegalovirus infection status. To study patterns of TCR occurrence, a later analysis re-analyzed previously published TCR beta repertoires from 600 to 750 donors and added high-resolution HLA genotyping. In the later analysis, no new phenotypic data were used to find candidate immune exposures; instead, reliance was placed on TCR beta sequences and their occurrence across donors. An earlier analysis of 500 to 650 of the donors applied high-throughput TCR beta sequencing to assess whether each TCR beta V gene segment acted as functional or pseudogenic. Donor age, sex, ethnicity and CMV serostatus were compiled together with the repertoire data. A later genetic analysis used genome-wide SNP genotypes for about 60% of the roughly 670 donors, treating that subset as a discovery cohort. Every discovery cohort repertoire had been produced on one sequencing platform. HLA typing included class I and class II loci at four-digit resolution. The number of typed donors differed by locus: roughly 620-630 for A, B, C, DRB1 and DQB1; 500 to 550 for DQA1; 606 for DPA1; and 400 to 480 for DPB1. Because of strong linkage in the cohort, 5 or 6 DR-DQ haplotypes were treated as single units for association and clustering. On average, 235,054 unique TCR beta nucleotide sequences were sequenced per donor among a few hundred genotyped donors of the cohort, with 15% to 20% of those sequences being non-productive. Here is what the overall study found, with its caveats: Because some donors lacked HLA typing at each locus, the association tests relied only on the typed subset. Because counts were too low, some 17 rarely observed V segments, including chromosome 9 orphons, were excluded from the earlier analysis of 500 to 700 of the donors. For the cohort, immune exposure information was limited to CMV serostatus. In a later analysis, TCR association rates were found to vary across HLA loci, with the most associated TCRs seen for DRB1 alleles and the fewest for HLA-C alleles. In both the original and validation cohorts, the classifier was reported to diagnose cytomegalovirus status with high specificity and sensitivity. In a later genetic analysis, a missense DCLRE1C variant was associated with V-gene and J-gene trimming of TCR beta chains, and the association was replicated in an independent cohort. This cohort had only TCR beta chains sequenced, and the lack of alpha or paired-chain data limited which features could be detected. The authors suggested that the approach could potentially be extended to other disease states and immunological phenotypes. Correlated functional status among segregating V segments might be attributable to linkage disequilibrium, but an unknown experimental factor could not be ruled out. A further reported finding was that TCR beta sequences accurately predicted the HLA-A and HLA-B alleles for most subjects in the first cohort. In an earlier analysis of approximately 590 of the donors, most TCR beta V segments were observed in productive rearrangements about 90% or about 30% of the time, broadly matching IMGT annotations. Three of the identified cytomegalovirus-associated TCR beta chains were confirmed in vitro to be specific for cytomegalovirus antigens. The presence/absence analyses assumed that sequencing depth was roughly uniform across donors, and that assumption may not be true. The study listed 164 TCR beta chains as associated with cytomegalovirus. In a later analysis, several top co-occurrence clusters were reported to appear linked to parvovirus B19, influenza, CMV and Epstein-Barr virus. The 87-base-pair reads could not distinguish some IMGT-functional V segments, including TRBV6-2 and TRBV6-3, so those segments were excluded. According to a later genetic analysis, donors in an Asian-associated ancestry cluster had fewer N-insertions in productive TCRs than the approximately 650-donor mean. When HLA alleles, especially DR and DQ, strongly co-occurred, attributing TCR associations to individual alleles was difficult. Specific HLA alleles were associated with 15,000 to 20,000 TCR beta sequences at a false discovery rate of 0.05 in a later analysis. A later analysis found that HLA-associated TCR beta chains were more clonally expanded and had lower generation probabilities than equally common non-associated chains. According to a later analysis, most CMV-associated TCR beta chains appeared to be HLA-restricted, and the HLA associations seemed to be driven largely by CMV exposure. Across donors, most TCR sequences were observed very rarely, whereas some public TCRs were present in many individuals. A cluster of highly shared sequence variants was judged likely to be a technical artifact of the sequencing pipeline.

The library was built by means of the immunoSEQ multiplex PCR assay. A mixture of 60 forward primers for TCR Vbeta segments and 13 reverse primers for TCR Jbeta segments was used in the multiplex PCR. The CDR3 region of rearranged TCR beta genes was amplified from genomic DNA with a multiplex PCR assay. The Illumina HiSeq System was used to sequence the amplified TCR beta libraries as 87-base-pair reads. Under the source paper's analysis protocol: Across the 640 or so repertoires, a later analysis counted some 80 million unique TCR beta chains, some 11 million of which were shared by at least two donors. To remove PCR and sequencing errors, raw reads were error-corrected and collapsed into unique sequences using a nearest-neighbor algorithm that merged closely related sequences. Alignment of CDR3 sequences to IMGT reference sequences was used to assign V, D and J gene segments. Each retained sequence needed at least a six-nucleotide match to both a V gene segment and a J gene segment. Rearrangements were classified as productive when the CDR3 lacked stop codons and remained in frame with V and J, and all other rearrangements were classified as non-productive. Following IMGT convention, CDR3 was defined as the stretch from the second conserved V-encoded cysteine up to the conserved J-encoded phenylalanine. The earlier analysis of 500 to 600 of the donors excluded sequences that lacked an unambiguous match to a single V gene segment. In an earlier analysis of 587 of the donors, V segments were called functional above 56.7% productive rearrangements and were called segregating when the between-donor standard deviation exceeded 5%. A statistical classification framework was built for diagnosing cytomegalovirus status from the catalog of TCR beta chain sequences. In a later analysis, V and J genes were assigned by comparing TCR nucleotide sequences against IMGT/GENE-DB human TR gene sequences. The TCRdist pipeline was used in a later analysis to assign CDR3 sequences and most-parsimonious VDJ recombination scenarios. In a later analysis, each TCR beta chain was defined by its CDR3 amino acid sequence together with its V-gene family, and reads lacking a unique V-gene family were excluded. A later analysis removed 450 to 600 highly shared, low-generation-probability nucleotide sequences to deal with suspected cross-contamination and a sequencing artifact. A later analysis calculated a clonal expansion index for each public chain from normalized within-repertoire ranks of inferred template counts. A later analysis computed generation probabilities with a VDJ recombination model fitted to out-of-frame rearrangements, and checked the results against IGoR. In a later analysis, hypergeometric tests were used to score TCR-TCR, TCR-HLA and TCR-CMV co-occurrence, with a repertoire-size bias correction applied to TCR pairs. In a later analysis, false discovery rates were estimated by permuting HLA or CMV assignments 20 times. In a later analysis, co-occurring TCRs were grouped using DBSCAN, and TCRdist sequence similarity was added for clustering within HLA-allele-positive subsets. Repertoires with fewer than 30,000 or more than 120,000 public chains, plus five repertoires with anomalous nucleotide sharing, were excluded from co-occurrence clustering. Drawn from immuneACCESS, this table holds only the in-frame rearrangements with V and J called that TCRdb kept. Clones are partly lost; checked studies trace under half to an unresolved V gene and leave the rest unexplained. V and J calls and clone size are as listed in that table; D and trimming were resolved from the DNA. The sample table contains some 130,000 clones; only one count was recorded for under 85% of them. In total, the top ten clones hold more than 0.95% of the sample.

The junction shows trimming of 6 bases on V and 4 bases on J, and the gene matches do not reach 9 bases of it. Sequences MNHEY (CDR1) and SVGAGI (CDR2) are obtained from the germline V gene. The CDR3 sequence holds 15 residues, the cysteine and phenylalanine included. The sequence is cut down to CDR3 DNA, 45 bases in frame from base 1. In total, 500 to 700 healthy bone marrow donors made up the cohort. At the time of sampling, all cohort members were nominally healthy, though unrecorded immune exposures were likely present. The donor tested CMV seronegative, placing the donor among the 300 to 400 seronegative members of the cohort. A peripheral blood sample was collected from each donor, and TCR beta sequencing was performed on peripheral blood mononuclear cells. Genomic DNA extraction from the blood cell samples was performed with the Qiagen DNeasy Blood Extraction Kit. Turning to this clone: Which antigen it targets is not known. There are no base qualities to consult, and no much larger clone falls within one base.

Here the chain combines TRBV6-5 and TRBJ2-7, with 10 bases aligning to TRBD1. The specimen was PBMCs. The sequence was collected from a man between 18 and 35 years old in good health and CMV-seronegative. The CDR3 region: CASRPSGQGLYEQYF. In nucleotides, the sequence is TGTGCCAGCAGGCCTTCGGGACAGGGGTTGTACGAGCAGTACTTC.